This TCR beta chain is from a study of vaccination effects on CD4 cells after COVID-19. About the research overall: Before any sequencing was done, the ViraFEST assay used viral peptide pools to expand antigen-specific CD4+ T cells.

General study results and limits: In healthy vaccinees, only 1 of 255 vaccine-induced clones cross-reacted with common cold coronaviruses.

Regarding this clone: As yet, its antigen is unknown.

Assay used: immunoSEQ multiplex PCR; TCRdb lists only in-frame clones, some missing. The sample contains tens of thousands of clones, 67% of which appear only once. Trimming at V came to 1 base and at J to 3 bases, leaving 3 bases not matched to a gene. CDR1 and CDR2 (germline): MDHEN, SYDVKM. The CDR3 extends over 15 amino acids. After roughly 10 days in culture, the CD4+ T cells were isolated. Nucleocapsid antibody tests were negative, and the vaccine recipients had no prior SARS-CoV-2 infection. IL-2 medium took the place of half the medium on both days 3 and 7. The chain couples TRBV28 to TRBJ2-7; TRBD1 aligns across 10 bases. Source: CD4+ T cells from PBMCs cultured without peptide, taken before COVID-19 vaccination. The origin of this receptor is a human donor who received a COVID-19 vaccine. The CDR3 region has the DNA TGTGCCAGCAGTTTATTTGACAGGGGGCTCTACGAGCAGTACTTC. As protein: CASSLFDRGLYEQYF.